This T cell receptor (beta chain) was sequenced in a study of blood T cell repertoires in COVID-19. Study-level information: Spain, Italy and the United States supplied samples that represented acute and convalescent COVID-19. The cDNA or gDNA used as material had been derived from T cells, B-cell-depleted T cells, or PBMCs.

Germline values: CDR1 MNHNY, CDR2 SVGAGI (reference sequence). This CDR3 has 16 amino acids. V was clipped by 5 bases and J by 5 bases; unmatched bases: 7. The authors' processing: Nucleated cell counts were estimated from reference gene primer amplification. Using immunoSEQ multiplex PCR, the repertoire was profiled, and TCRdb retains in-frame clones only, with some absent. D and trimming were read from the DNA, whereas the V and J calls and clone size are those reported in that table. The sample yields about 94,000 clones, 80% seen once. The rearrangement joins TRBV6-6 to TRBJ1-6; 9 bases fit TRBD1. The sequence was collected from a human donor in a cohort sampled during active COVID-19. Sequencing was performed on peripheral blood. CDR3 sequence reads: CASSRNRGPNNSPLHF. The DNA for the CDR3 is TGTGCCAGCAGTCGAAACAGGGGGCCCAATAATTCACCCCTCCACTTT.